The text below deals with one TCR beta chain. In the study's own analysis: How many nucleated cells were present was estimated from reference gene primer amplification. Clones were sequenced by immunoSEQ multiplex PCR, and TCRdb holds only the in-frame ones, with some missing. That table supplies the V and J calls and clone size; D and trimming were determined from the DNA. This table holds about 98,000 clones, around 80% found once. The CDR3 loop spans 13 amino acids. V was trimmed by 1 base and J by 1 base, leaving 5 bases between them. Germline values: CDR1 SGHNT, CDR2 YYREEE (reference sequence). This specimen belongs to a study of blood T cell repertoires in COVID-19. Across the study: There were acute and convalescent COVID-19 samples, and they came from the United States, Italy and Spain. PBMCs, B-cell-depleted T cells, or T cells were the source of the cDNA or gDNA that made up the material.

The chain has TRBV5-4 and TRBJ1-1; D not resolved. Specimen: peripheral blood. The TCR originated in an elderly man with acute or convalescent COVID-19. CDR3 sequence: CASSLTRNTEAFF. The CDR3 DNA is TGTGCCAGCAGCTTGACTCGGAACACTGAAGCTTTCTTT.